The 18 T cell receptor beta chains in this list originate from one sample, sequenced in a study of a mutant IDH1 vaccine in newly diagnosed glioma. Sequenced by immunoSEQ multiplex PCR; TCRdb stores in-frame clones only, minus some. The sample shows over 30,000 clones, more than 80% of them seen only once. Time point indicated: week 47, end of study. A 20-mer mutant IDH1 peptide at 300 ug was injected subcutaneously with topical imiquimod. Antigens of these TCRs are unknown. Sequencing was performed on PBMCs, taken from a glioma patient whose treatment included an IDH1 peptide vaccine. Receptors originate from a woman aged 40-49 years with glioma.

This chain uses TRBV6-5 with TRBJ2-7; TRBD1 aligns across 9 bases. The CDR3 has 15 amino acids. The trim removed 7 bases at V and 2 bases at J, leaving 9 bases unmatched. The germline V gene has CDR1 MNHEY and CDR2 SVGAGI. The CDR3 region has the DNA TGTGCCAGCAAAGCGCGGTGGACAGGGGCCTACGAGCAGTACTTC. Translated, it gives CASKARWTGAYEQYF.

This clone was observed a single time. Here the CDR3 reads CAISGGQKFSGRYSPLHF. CDR3 nucleotide sequence: TGTGCCATCAGTGGGGGACAGAAGTTTTCCGGGCGGTATTCACCCCTCCACTTT. This chain connects TRBV10-3 to TRBJ1-6; 7 nucleotides match TRBD1. Germline trimming cut 4 bases from V and 8 bases from J; bases unmatched to any gene: 17. This CDR3 comprises 18 residues. Germline lookup yields CDR1 ENHRY and CDR2 SYGVKD.

CDR3 loop: CASSLGQGNTGELFF. The CDR3 DNA reads as TGTGCCAGCAGCTTAGGACAGGGGAACACCGGGGAGCTGTTTTTT. J is TRBJ2-2 and V is TRBV6-5; the match to TRBD1 covers 8 bases. This CDR3 has 15 amino acids. The germline V gene has CDR1 MNHEY and CDR2 SVGAGI. V was clipped by 6 bases and J by 1 base; unmatched bases: 4.

CDR3 bases: TGCGCCAGCAGCCAAGATGATCCCCGGCGGTATGGCTACACCTTC. This encodes CASSQDDPRRYGYTF. The chain combines TRBV4-3 with TRBJ1-2; D not certain. Germline lookup yields CDR1 LGHNA and CDR2 YSLEER. V was clipped by 0 bases and J by 5 bases, with 13 bases between them. CDR3 length equals 15 residues.

This chain connects TRBV4-1 to TRBJ2-1; TRBD2 aligns across 8 bases. V trimming: 4 bases; J trimming: 4 bases; junction bases outside the gene matches: 9. CDR1 and CDR2 from the germline V gene are MGHRA and YSYEKL. The CDR3 consists of 16 residues. The CDR3 reads CASSRSGSEEYNEQFF. CDR3 sequence (DNA): TGCGCCAGCAGCCGGAGCGGGAGCGAGGAGTACAATGAGCAGTTCTTC.

The chain combines TRBV4-2 with TRBJ2-1; D possibly corresponds to TRBD2 (6 bases). Trimming took off 1 base at V and 8 bases at J, with 21 bases between the two ends. Looked up from germline, CDR1 is LGHNA and CDR2 is YNFKEQ. CDR3 length: 17 residues. The CDR3 region has the DNA TGTGCCAGCAGCCAAGGCGACTCGGCGGGGCCTTCAGATGAGCAGTTCTTC. The encoded protein is CASSQGDSAGPSDEQFF.

The chain employs TRBV4-1 and TRBJ2-1, with 8 nucleotides matching TRBD2. Germline V gives CDR1 MGHRA, CDR2 YSYEKL. The CDR3 contains 16 residues. The trim removed 0 bases at V and 4 bases at J, leaving 5 bases unmatched. CDR3: CASSQDKLADYNEQFF. The CDR3 DNA reads as TGCGCCAGCAGCCAAGATAAACTAGCGGATTACAATGAGCAGTTCTTC.

The chain employs TRBV10-1 and TRBJ2-7, with 7 bases aligning to TRBD2. The V gene's germline CDR1 is WNHNN and CDR2 SYGVQD (reference sequence). This CDR3 region has 13 residues. J gave up 6 bases and V 2 bases, and 4 bases lay outside the gene matches. The CDR3 DNA follows: TGCGCCAGCAGTGAGACTGGGGGGGGCGAGCAGTACTTC. Protein sequence: CASSETGGGEQYF.

V is TRBV7-9 and J is TRBJ1-1; a possible D gene is TRBD1 (5 bases). The germline V gene encodes CDR1 SEHNR and CDR2 FQNEAQ (reference sequence). V gave up 6 bases and J gave up 6 bases, with 29 bases separating them. CDR3 length: 18 residues. The CDR3 is CASRPHPRIEGLGSEAFF. In DNA, the CDR3 is TGTGCCAGCAGACCGCACCCCAGAATCGAGGGGCTCGGATCTGAAGCTTTCTTT.

The chain combines TRBV28 with TRBJ1-1, with 7 bases that match TRBD1. Germline V gene sequence: CDR1 MDHEN, CDR2 SYDVKM. The V and J ends lost 6 bases and 1 base, in that order; junction bases with no gene match: 8. This CDR3 has 15 residues. DNA for the CDR3: TGTGCCAGCAGCCCTCCGGGACAGAGGAACACTGAAGCTTTCTTT. This sequence encodes CASSPPGQRNTEAFF.

This clone came up once. The CDR3 reads CASSLRQGRGYTF. As DNA, the CDR3 is TGTGCCTCCTCACTGCGACAGGGGCGTGGCTACACCTTC. The chain combines TRBV30 with TRBJ1-2, with 8 bases that match TRBD1. This CDR3 has 13 amino acids. V lost 7 bases, J lost 7 bases, and 11 bases stayed unmatched. Per the germline V gene, CDR1 is GTSNPN and CDR2 is SVGIG (reference sequence).

The chain couples TRBV6-5 to TRBJ1-1; 7 nucleotides line up with TRBD1. Germline-derived CDR1 and CDR2 are MNHEY and SVGAGI. The CDR3 loop spans 15 amino acids. With 7 bases clipped from V and 1 base from J, the junction kept 9 bases outside the gene matches. The CDR3 loop is CASIVHRTGNTEAFF. In DNA, the CDR3 is TGTGCCAGCATCGTACACAGGACAGGGAACACTGAAGCTTTCTTT.

As to this clone: Other DNA sequences from this sample encode an identical CDR3 as well. The chain carries TRBV5-1 and TRBJ2-7; D is unclear. This CDR3 region has 13 residues. V lost 0 bases, J lost 2 bases, and 6 bases lay in between. Germline V lookup: CDR1 SGHRS, CDR2 YFSETQ. CDR3 sequence reads: CASSLDRAYEQYF. CDR3 coding DNA: TGCGCCAGCAGCTTGGACCGAGCCTACGAGCAGTACTTC.

The chain uses TRBV19 and TRBJ2-1, with 8 bases identical to TRBD2. The V and J ends lost 5 bases and 7 bases, in that order; junction bases with no gene match: 13. This CDR3 comprises 16 residues. Germline V gene sequence: CDR1 LNHDA, CDR2 SQIVND (reference sequence). This chain's CDR3 is CASSDFSGSRVNEQFF. The CDR3 DNA is TGTGCCAGTAGTGACTTCAGCGGGAGTCGCGTTAATGAGCAGTTCTTC.

The chain couples TRBV6-1 to TRBJ1-3; D remains ambiguous. The CDR3 length is 13 residues. Trimming stripped 6 bases from V and 0 bases from J, with 6 bases between. Per the germline V gene, CDR1 is MNHNS and CDR2 is SASEGT. The CDR3 reads CASRGTSGNTIYF. In DNA form, the CDR3 reads TGTGCCAGCAGAGGAACCTCTGGAAACACCATATATTTT.

The J gene is TRBJ1-1, the V gene TRBV28, with no clear D. The CDR3 extends over 11 amino acids. CDR1 and CDR2 from the germline V gene are MDHEN and SYDVKM. Trimming shortened V by 5 bases and J by 5 bases, and 6 bases separated the two germline ends. CDR3 nucleotides: TGTGCCAGCAGTCTATCAACTGAAGCTTTCTTT. Amino acids: CASSLSTEAFF.

The V call is TRBV6-5, the J call TRBJ2-3; D uncertain. The CDR3 is 11 residues long. The V gene's germline CDR1 is MNHEY and CDR2 SVGAGI. V lost 7 bases, J lost 2 bases, and 4 bases lay in between. The chain's CDR3 is CASTNTDTQYF. DNA for the CDR3: TGTGCCAGCACTAACACAGATACGCAGTATTTT.

The rearrangement links TRBV6-5 to TRBJ2-2; D perhaps matches TRBD1 (6 bases). Germline V gene sequence: CDR1 MNHEY, CDR2 SVGAGI. The CDR3 has 15 amino acids. Trimming stripped 0 bases from V and 5 bases from J, with 10 bases between. DNA for the CDR3: TGTGCCAGCAGTTACTCCCAGGGGCGGACCGGGGAGCTGTTTTTT. As protein: CASSYSQGRTGELFF.